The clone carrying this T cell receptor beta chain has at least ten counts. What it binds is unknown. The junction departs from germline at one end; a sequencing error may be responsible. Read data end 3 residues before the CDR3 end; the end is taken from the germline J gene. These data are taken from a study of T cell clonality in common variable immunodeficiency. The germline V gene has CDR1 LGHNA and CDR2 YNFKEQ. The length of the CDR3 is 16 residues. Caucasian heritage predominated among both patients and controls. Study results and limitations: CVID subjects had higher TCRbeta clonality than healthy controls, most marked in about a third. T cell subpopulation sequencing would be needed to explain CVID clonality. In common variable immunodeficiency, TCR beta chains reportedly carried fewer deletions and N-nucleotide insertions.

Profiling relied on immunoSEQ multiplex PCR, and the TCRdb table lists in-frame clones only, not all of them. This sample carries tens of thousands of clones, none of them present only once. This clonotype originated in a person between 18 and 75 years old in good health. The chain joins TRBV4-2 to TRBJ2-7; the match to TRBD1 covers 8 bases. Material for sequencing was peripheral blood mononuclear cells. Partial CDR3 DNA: TGCGCCAGCAGCCAAGATGAGACAGGGGTTTCCTACGAG. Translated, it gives CASSQDETGVSYE. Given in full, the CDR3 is CASSQDETGVSYEQYF.